Listed below are T cell receptor beta chains from one sample, sequenced in a study of OX40 agonist ivuxolimab in advanced cancers. Method: immunoSEQ multiplex PCR; TCRdb's copy keeps in-frame clones and lacks some. This sample carries 25,000 to 35,000 clones, 65% to 90% of them seen once, and the ten largest clones take 48%. Material: CD4+ or CD8+ T cells sorted from blood, obtained in a trial of the OX40 agonist ivuxolimab. The receptor source for this set is an adult with an advanced solid tumor such as melanoma, head and neck, liver or kidney cancer. Both conserved end residues are part of each CDR3. A D gene is named only where the DNA matches it firmly. Clone size is stated in some rows and not others, as once, few, many or a class when expanded.

j_gene: TRBJ1-6
v_gene: TRBV6-5
abundance: few
d_gene: -
CDR3aa: CASTPRPLGHSPLHF
CDR3nt: TGTGCCAGCACTCCCCGCCCCCTGGGTCATTCACCCCTCCACTTT

j_gene: TRBJ1-1
v_gene: TRBV27
abundance: -
d_gene: -
CDR3aa: CASRPAGLTEAFF
CDR3nt: TGTGCCAGCAGACCCGCCGGCCTCACTGAAGCTTTCTTT

j_gene: TRBJ2-2
v_gene: TRBV4-1
abundance: -
d_gene: -
CDR3aa: CASSQGNTGELFF
CDR3nt: TGCGCCAGCAGCCAGGGCAACACCGGGGAGCTGTTTTTT

j_gene: TRBJ2-3
v_gene: TRBV11-3
abundance: -
d_gene: -
CDR3aa: CASSPGDTADTQYF
CDR3nt: TGTGCCAGCAGCCCCGGGGACACCGCAGATACGCAGTATTTT

j_gene: TRBJ2-7
v_gene: TRBV6-6
abundance: -
d_gene: -
CDR3aa: CASSYSHDYEQYF
CDR3nt: TGTGCCAGCAGTTACTCGCATGACTACGAGCAGTACTTC

j_gene: TRBJ2-3
v_gene: TRBV7-2
abundance: -
d_gene: TRBD2
CDR3aa: CASSPIGSGGAGEDTQYF
CDR3nt: TGTGCCAGCAGCCCCATCGGTAGCGGGGGGGCCGGGGAGGATACGCAGTATTTT

j_gene: TRBJ1-2
v_gene: TRBV4-3
abundance: few
d_gene: TRBD1
CDR3aa: CASSEGGGSYGYTF
CDR3nt: TGCGCCAGCAGCGAAGGGGGCGGGTCCTATGGCTACACCTTC

j_gene: TRBJ2-3
v_gene: TRBV4-2
abundance: medium-sized
d_gene: -
CDR3aa: CASSQETGLSTDTQYF
CDR3nt: TGTGCCAGCAGCCAAGAAACCGGGCTTAGCACAGATACGCAGTATTTT

j_gene: TRBJ2-7
v_gene: TRBV5-1
abundance: -
d_gene: -
CDR3aa: CASSLEGLSYEQYF
CDR3nt: TGCGCCAGCAGCTTGGAGGGGTTATCCTACGAGCAGTACTTC

j_gene: TRBJ2-7
v_gene: TRBV10-1
abundance: -
d_gene: -
CDR3aa: CASSGTAVYEQYF
CDR3nt: TGCGCCAGCAGTGGGACAGCGGTCTACGAGCAGTACTTC

j_gene: TRBJ1-1
v_gene: TRBV6-5
abundance: -
d_gene: -
CDR3aa: CASSYPGAEAFF
CDR3nt: TGTGCCAGCAGTTACCCCGGCGCTGAAGCTTTCTTT

j_gene: TRBJ2-1
v_gene: TRBV7-3
abundance: -
d_gene: TRBD2
CDR3aa: CASSLNGGGNEQFF
CDR3nt: TGTGCCAGCAGCTTAAACGGGGGAGGGAATGAGCAGTTCTTC

j_gene: TRBJ1-5
v_gene: TRBV28
abundance: -
d_gene: TRBD1
CDR3aa: CASSKVQMSGTGINQPQHF
CDR3nt: TGTGCCAGCAGCAAAGTACAAATGTCCGGGACAGGGATAAATCAGCCCCAGCATTTT

j_gene: TRBJ1-1
v_gene: TRBV9
abundance: -
d_gene: -
CDR3aa: CASSPGVGTEAFF
CDR3nt: TGTGCCAGCAGCCCCGGGGTCGGGACTGAAGCTTTCTTT

j_gene: TRBJ1-3
v_gene: TRBV30
abundance: -
d_gene: -
CDR3aa: CAWSVLGSSGNTIYF
CDR3nt: TGTGCCTGGAGTGTACTGGGCAGCTCTGGAAACACCATATATTTT

j_gene: TRBJ1-5
v_gene: TRBV2
abundance: -
d_gene: -
CDR3aa: CASNPSYSNQPQHF
CDR3nt: TGTGCCAGCAATCCCAGCTATAGCAATCAGCCCCAGCATTTT

j_gene: TRBJ2-1
v_gene: TRBV5-1
abundance: -
d_gene: -
CDR3aa: CASSLASISSSYNEQFF
CDR3nt: TGCGCCAGCAGCTTGGCCTCAATCTCGAGCTCCTACAATGAGCAGTTCTTC

j_gene: TRBJ2-7
v_gene: TRBV27
abundance: -
d_gene: TRBD1
CDR3aa: CASSSRTGSSYEQYF
CDR3nt: TGTGCCAGCAGTTCCCGGACAGGAAGCTCCTACGAGCAGTACTTC

j_gene: TRBJ2-2
v_gene: TRBV9
abundance: -
d_gene: -
CDR3aa: CASSVGWTGDTGELFF
CDR3nt: TGTGCCAGCAGCGTAGGTTGGACGGGGGACACCGGGGAGCTGTTTTTT

j_gene: TRBJ1-1
v_gene: TRBV30
abundance: -
d_gene: -
CDR3aa: CAWSETGDTEAFF
CDR3nt: TGTGCCTGGAGTGAGACGGGAGATACTGAAGCTTTCTTT

j_gene: TRBJ2-7
v_gene: TRBV9
abundance: -
d_gene: -
CDR3aa: CASSVGGPTSSYEQYF
CDR3nt: TGTGCCAGCAGCGTTGGGGGGCCGACTTCCTCCTACGAGCAGTACTTC

j_gene: TRBJ2-2
v_gene: TRBV6-1
abundance: -
d_gene: TRBD2
CDR3aa: CATTGGVNTGELFF
CDR3nt: TGTGCCACCACCGGGGGGGTCAACACCGGGGAGCTGTTTTTT

j_gene: TRBJ1-2
v_gene: TRBV13
abundance: -
d_gene: TRBD1
CDR3aa: CASSLSLSGGVDGYTF
CDR3nt: TGTGCCAGCAGCTTATCCCTCTCAGGGGGCGTGGATGGCTACACCTTC

j_gene: TRBJ1-2
v_gene: TRBV4-2
abundance: -
d_gene: -
CDR3aa: CASSPRTFAYTF
CDR3nt: TGTGCCAGCAGCCCCCGGACATTCGCCTACACCTTC

j_gene: TRBJ1-1
v_gene: TRBV4-1
abundance: few
d_gene: -
CDR3aa: CASSPGRREGTEAFF
CDR3nt: TGCGCCAGCAGCCCAGGGCGGAGGGAGGGCACTGAAGCTTTCTTT

j_gene: TRBJ2-1
v_gene: TRBV12-5
abundance: -
d_gene: TRBD1
CDR3aa: CASGLPETGGHEQFF
CDR3nt: TGTGCTAGTGGTTTGCCCGAGACAGGGGGGCATGAGCAGTTCTTC

j_gene: TRBJ1-1
v_gene: TRBV7-9
abundance: -
d_gene: -
CDR3aa: CASSLSGIGFPMNTEAFF
CDR3nt: TGTGCCAGCAGCTTATCGGGAATTGGGTTCCCTATGAACACTGAAGCTTTCTTT

j_gene: TRBJ2-1
v_gene: TRBV7-9
abundance: -
d_gene: TRBD2
CDR3aa: CASSLSSLGLAGDEQFF
CDR3nt: TGTGCCAGCAGCTTAAGCTCTCTTGGGCTAGCGGGGGATGAGCAGTTCTTC

j_gene: TRBJ2-1
v_gene: TRBV7-2
abundance: -
d_gene: -
CDR3aa: CASSFGNEQFF
CDR3nt: TGTGCCAGCAGCTTTGGCAATGAGCAGTTCTTC

j_gene: TRBJ1-5
v_gene: TRBV9
abundance: -
d_gene: TRBD1
CDR3aa: CASSPTGGLDQPQHF
CDR3nt: TGTGCCAGCAGCCCCACAGGGGGTTTAGATCAGCCCCAGCATTTT

j_gene: TRBJ1-2
v_gene: TRBV28
abundance: -
d_gene: TRBD1
CDR3aa: CASKDRGYGYTF
CDR3nt: TGTGCCAGCAAAGACAGGGGCTATGGCTACACCTTC

j_gene: TRBJ2-6
v_gene: TRBV7-9
abundance: -
d_gene: -
CDR3aa: CASSPVESGSGANVLTF
CDR3nt: TGTGCCAGCAGCCCCGTGGAGTCGGGGTCTGGGGCCAACGTCCTGACTTTC

j_gene: TRBJ2-1
v_gene: TRBV7-9
abundance: -
d_gene: -
CDR3aa: CASSLVEGNEQFF
CDR3nt: TGTGCCAGCAGCTTAGTTGAGGGGAATGAGCAGTTCTTC

j_gene: TRBJ1-1
v_gene: TRBV6-5
abundance: -
d_gene: TRBD1
CDR3aa: CASMQTGGLTEAFF
CDR3nt: TGTGCCAGCATGCAGACAGGGGGCCTCACTGAAGCTTTCTTT

j_gene: TRBJ2-5
v_gene: TRBV4-1
abundance: -
d_gene: TRBD2
CDR3aa: CASSQSHGGVQETQYF
CDR3nt: TGCGCCAGCAGCCAATCTCACGGGGGGGTACAAGAGACCCAGTACTTC

j_gene: TRBJ2-2
v_gene: TRBV2
abundance: -
d_gene: TRBD2
CDR3aa: CASSVPRGTSGGATGELFF
CDR3nt: TGTGCCAGCAGTGTCCCGCGGGGCACTAGCGGGGGGGCCACCGGGGAGCTGTTTTTT

j_gene: TRBJ2-2
v_gene: TRBV6-5
abundance: -
d_gene: -
CDR3aa: CASSYSVGGRELFF
CDR3nt: TGTGCCAGCAGTTACTCAGTCGGAGGCAGGGAGCTGTTTTTT

j_gene: TRBJ1-2
v_gene: TRBV2
abundance: once
d_gene: -
CDR3aa: CATVAGAPYGYTF
CDR3nt: TGTGCCACCGTCGCCGGGGCCCCCTATGGCTACACCTTC

j_gene: TRBJ2-3
v_gene: TRBV11-3
abundance: -
d_gene: -
CDR3aa: CASSLGIGSTDTQYF
CDR3nt: TGTGCCAGCAGCTTAGGGATAGGGAGCACAGATACGCAGTATTTT

j_gene: TRBJ2-1
v_gene: TRBV4-1
abundance: -
d_gene: -
CDR3aa: CASSQDAVESFFEQFF
CDR3nt: TGCGCCAGCAGCCAAGATGCGGTTGAGTCTTTTTTTGAGCAGTTCTTC

j_gene: TRBJ2-1
v_gene: TRBV7-9
abundance: -
d_gene: -
CDR3aa: CASSFTESYNEQFF
CDR3nt: TGTGCCAGCAGCTTCACAGAATCCTACAATGAGCAGTTCTTC

j_gene: TRBJ2-7
v_gene: TRBV27
abundance: once
d_gene: -
CDR3aa: CASSGTVSPTYEQYF
CDR3nt: TGTGCCAGCAGTGGGACGGTGAGTCCAACCTACGAGCAGTACTTC

j_gene: TRBJ1-5
v_gene: TRBV9
abundance: once
d_gene: -
CDR3aa: CASSFSVGDQPQHF
CDR3nt: TGTGCCAGCAGCTTCTCCGTGGGGGATCAGCCCCAGCATTTT

j_gene: TRBJ1-5
v_gene: TRBV28
abundance: few
d_gene: -
CDR3aa: CASARGFGNQPQHF
CDR3nt: TGTGCCAGCGCCCGGGGGTTTGGCAATCAGCCCCAGCATTTT

j_gene: TRBJ1-5
v_gene: TRBV10-3
abundance: -
d_gene: TRBD1
CDR3aa: CAISESVGQDNQPQHF
CDR3nt: TGTGCCATCAGTGAGTCTGTCGGACAGGACAATCAGCCCCAGCATTTT

j_gene: TRBJ1-5
v_gene: TRBV28
abundance: -
d_gene: -
CDR3aa: CASIHSPGLGNQPQHF
CDR3nt: TGTGCCAGCATCCATTCACCGGGATTGGGCAATCAGCCCCAGCATTTT

j_gene: TRBJ1-1
v_gene: TRBV7-3
abundance: -
d_gene: -
CDR3aa: CASSHIGRERTEAFF
CDR3nt: TGTGCCAGCAGCCACATCGGAAGGGAACGGACTGAAGCTTTCTTT

j_gene: TRBJ1-5
v_gene: TRBV28
abundance: once
d_gene: TRBD1
CDR3aa: CASSLGQGYQPQHF
CDR3nt: TGTGCCAGCAGTTTGGGACAGGGGTATCAGCCCCAGCATTTT

j_gene: TRBJ2-1
v_gene: TRBV7-8
abundance: -
d_gene: -
CDR3aa: CASSTNPGNEQFF
CDR3nt: TGTGCCAGCAGCACCAATCCCGGGAATGAGCAGTTCTTC

j_gene: TRBJ2-7
v_gene: TRBV4-1
abundance: -
d_gene: -
CDR3aa: CASSQISGQGSLYEQYF
CDR3nt: TGCGCCAGCAGCCAAATATCTGGGCAGGGTAGTCTCTACGAGCAGTACTTC

j_gene: TRBJ2-3
v_gene: TRBV2
abundance: -
d_gene: TRBD2
CDR3aa: CASRAGGDTQYF
CDR3nt: TGTGCCAGCAGAGCGGGGGGAGATACGCAGTATTTT

j_gene: TRBJ1-5
v_gene: TRBV19
abundance: -
d_gene: -
CDR3aa: CASRAGGGGSNQPQHF
CDR3nt: TGTGCCAGTAGGGCCGGGGGGGGAGGTAGCAATCAGCCCCAGCATTTT

j_gene: TRBJ2-7
v_gene: TRBV18
abundance: -
d_gene: -
CDR3aa: CASSPGGLGSYEQYF
CDR3nt: TGTGCCAGCTCACCAGGGGGATTGGGGTCCTACGAGCAGTACTTC

j_gene: TRBJ1-4
v_gene: TRBV7-2
abundance: once
d_gene: -
CDR3aa: CASTITGATNEKLFF
CDR3nt: TGTGCCAGCACCATTACGGGTGCAACTAATGAAAAACTGTTTTTT

j_gene: TRBJ1-2
v_gene: TRBV19
abundance: -
d_gene: -
CDR3aa: CASSLPDSNGYTF
CDR3nt: TGTGCCAGTAGCCTCCCCGACAGTAATGGCTACACCTTC

j_gene: TRBJ2-1
v_gene: TRBV7-9
abundance: -
d_gene: -
CDR3aa: CASSYTIPGLGYNEQFF
CDR3nt: TGTGCCAGCAGCTATACAATCCCGGGATTGGGTTACAATGAGCAGTTCTTC

j_gene: TRBJ2-3
v_gene: TRBV6-4
abundance: -
d_gene: TRBD2
CDR3aa: CASSDSPTSGGLNTQYF
CDR3nt: TGTGCCAGCAGTGACTCCCCGACTAGCGGGGGCTTAAATACGCAGTATTTT

j_gene: TRBJ1-2
v_gene: TRBV28
abundance: -
d_gene: TRBD1
CDR3aa: CASNLEMGTDVNYGYTF
CDR3nt: TGTGCCAGCAACCTAGAAATGGGGACAGACGTGAACTATGGCTACACCTTC

j_gene: TRBJ2-2
v_gene: TRBV9
abundance: -
d_gene: -
CDR3aa: CASSARRGESTGELFF
CDR3nt: TGTGCCAGCAGCGCCCGCAGGGGTGAGAGCACCGGGGAGCTGTTTTTT

j_gene: TRBJ1-2
v_gene: TRBV2
abundance: -
d_gene: -
CDR3aa: CASSVRGANYGYTF
CDR3nt: TGTGCCAGCAGTGTCAGGGGAGCTAACTATGGCTACACCTTC